Included here is one T cell receptor beta chain sequence, with context. Its antigen is unknown. Per-base qualities were not stored, and no clone one base away is much larger. These data originate in a study of shared clonotypes between healthy human individuals (dated by TCRdb to the early 2020s). Regarding the study in general: The cohort included a few men and a couple of women between 18 and 49 years of age. For each donor, CD4 naive and CD4 memory were each run on three plates, CD8 naive on two plates, and CD8 memory on one plate. To estimate repertoire size and how much clonotype sharing occurs between individuals, the study deeply sequenced the blood TCR repertoires of about five healthy adults. Libraries were prepared and TCR repertoires were sequenced by different laboratories using diverse techniques, in order to increase sequencing depth and limit assay-specific biases. Between about 0.8 and 9 billion PBMCs per donor were obtained by leukapheresis. General findings and caveats noted by the study authors: When a few donors were compared, the shared fraction of clonotypes was around 5% for naive CD4, 3.5% for naive CD8, about 2.4% for memory CD4, and roughly 0.43% for memory CD8. Pairwise subsampling led to the expectation that sequencing depth would affect the degree of clonotype sharing among donors. Compared with non-shared clonotypes, the clonotypes found in all four sorted-subset donors had higher generation probabilities. Rarefaction of sorted-subset datasets indicated incomplete sequencing despite the large sequencing depth. Larger estimated clonotype richness was generally found for naive subsets than for memory subsets. Only blood was sampled, and tissue TCR repertoires likely differ from those in blood. Because the study included only a small number of donors, the genetic and exposure-history diversity represented was limited.

For the CD8 naive samples, CD45RO-negative cells were positively selected for CCR7, yielding a CD45RA+CCR7+ population from which TemRA cells were excluded. Donors were healthy HIV-negative adults with no recently reported acute infections or vaccinations. All donors were Caucasian adults living in Nashville, Tennessee, USA. After blood collection by leukapheresis, PBMCs were isolated using Ficoll-Histopaque density gradient centrifugation and then cryopreserved in the vapor phase of liquid nitrogen. Analytical flow cytometry was used to check the purity and quantity of every magnetically sorted T cell population. Genomic DNA was isolated from each sorted fraction and quantified by UV absorbance on a Nanodrop 2000c. Using the deep immunoSEQ assay, multiplex PCR amplified TCR CDR3 regions from genomic DNA. Genomic DNA extracted from each cell subset was distributed evenly over all wells of several immunoSEQ 96-well plates, and each plate served as one replicate. Each replicate PCR for sorted subsets received 200 ng genomic DNA, equal to about 30,000 T cell genomes. Purified libraries were measured with a Qubit 3.0 fluorometer, size-checked on a Bioanalyzer 2100, and measured again with the KAPA Library Quantification kit. Each immunoSEQ 96-well plate was sequenced on its own single-read 150-cycle Illumina NextSeq 550 flow cell. The authors' pipeline ran thus. The immunoSEQ output contained only junctional sequences without quality scores, so filtering could not match that applied to full-length reads. To assign V/J genes and CDR3, sequences were annotated using PyIR, a Python wrapper for IgBLAST v1.9, with IMGT germline references. Reads with weak V/J assignments (E-value above 1e-6), missing CDR3, stop codons, out-of-frame junctions, or ambiguous translated residues were removed. V3J clonotypes were defined by identical inferred V gene, J gene, and CDR3 amino acid sequence. Percentage overlap between repertoires was calculated by dividing the number of shared unique clonotypes by the size of the smaller repertoire. Three approaches were used to assess repertoire richness: RTK rarefaction, the Chao1 estimator, and Recon v2.1 estimates of unobserved clonotypes. For all TCRbeta clonotypes obtained by the gDNA method from a few donors, generation probabilities were computed with OLGA. Sourced from immuneACCESS, this table was stored by TCRdb with only in-frame sequences that have V and J called. A share of the clones is absent; for the studies checked, an unresolved V gene accounts for under half, and the remainder has no known explanation. V, J and clone size are taken as reported in that table, and D and trimming were inferred from the DNA itself. This sample comprises approximately 810,000 clones, roughly 92% of them detected only once. The top ten hold approximately 25% of the sample.

Unmatched junction bases come to 13, with V trimmed by 5 bases and J by 0 bases. The CDR3 holds 18 amino acids from the cysteine to the phenylalanine. The sequence is cut down to CDR3 DNA, 54 bases in frame from base 1. Taken from the germline V gene, the CDR1 and CDR2 loops are SGHVS and FNYEAQ. The rearrangement joined TRBV7-6 to TRBJ2-4, and TRBD2 matches 7 of the central bases. The clonotype was recovered from a man under 40 in good health. The sequenced sample consisted of naive CD8+ T cells sorted from blood. Reading the label with the study, this specimen's cell subset or site is: CD45RA+CCR7+. The CDR3 is CASSQDPGGILAKNIQYF. The DNA is as follows: TGTGCCAGCAGCCAGGATCCGGGGGGAATACTAGCCAAAAACATTCAGTACTTC.